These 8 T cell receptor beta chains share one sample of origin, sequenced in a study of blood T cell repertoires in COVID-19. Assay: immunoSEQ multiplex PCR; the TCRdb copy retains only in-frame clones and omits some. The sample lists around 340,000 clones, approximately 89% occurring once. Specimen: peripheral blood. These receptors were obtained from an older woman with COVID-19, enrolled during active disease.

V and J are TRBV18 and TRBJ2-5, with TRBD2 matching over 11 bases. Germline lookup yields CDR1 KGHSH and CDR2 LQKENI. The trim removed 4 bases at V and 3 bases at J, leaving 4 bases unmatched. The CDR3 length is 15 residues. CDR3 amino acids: CASSLLTSGEETQYF. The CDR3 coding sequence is TGTGCCAGCTCACTTTTGACTAGCGGGGAAGAGACCCAGTACTTC.

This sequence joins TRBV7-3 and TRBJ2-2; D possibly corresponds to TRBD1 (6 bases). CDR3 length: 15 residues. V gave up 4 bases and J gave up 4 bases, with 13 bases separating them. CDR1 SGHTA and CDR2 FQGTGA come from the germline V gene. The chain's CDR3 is CASSYYLGATGELFF. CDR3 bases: TGTGCCAGCAGCTATTACTTGGGGGCCACCGGGGAGCTGTTTTTT. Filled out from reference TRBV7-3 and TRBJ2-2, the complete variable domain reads GAGVSQTPSNKVTEKGKYVELRCDPISGHTALYWYRQSLGQGPEFLIYFQGTGAADDSGLPNDRFFAVRPEGSVSTLKIQRTERGDSAVYLCASSYYLGATGELFFGEGSRLTVL.

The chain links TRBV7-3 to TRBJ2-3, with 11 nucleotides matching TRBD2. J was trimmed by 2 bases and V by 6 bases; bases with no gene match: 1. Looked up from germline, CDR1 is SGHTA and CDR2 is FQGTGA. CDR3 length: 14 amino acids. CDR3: CASRLAGVTDTQYF. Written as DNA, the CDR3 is TGTGCCAGCAGACTAGCGGGGGTCACAGATACGCAGTATTTT. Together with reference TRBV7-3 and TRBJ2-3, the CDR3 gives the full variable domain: GAGVSQTPSNKVTEKGKYVELRCDPISGHTALYWYRQSLGQGPEFLIYFQGTGAADDSGLPNDRFFAVRPEGSVSTLKIQRTERGDSAVYLCASRLAGVTDTQYFGPGTRLTVL.

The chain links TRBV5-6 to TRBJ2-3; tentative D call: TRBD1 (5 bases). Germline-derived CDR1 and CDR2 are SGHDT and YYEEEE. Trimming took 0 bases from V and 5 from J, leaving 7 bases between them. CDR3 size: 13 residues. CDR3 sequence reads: CASSLDRKDTQYF. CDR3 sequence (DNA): TGTGCCAGCAGCTTGGACAGGAAAGATACGCAGTATTTT.

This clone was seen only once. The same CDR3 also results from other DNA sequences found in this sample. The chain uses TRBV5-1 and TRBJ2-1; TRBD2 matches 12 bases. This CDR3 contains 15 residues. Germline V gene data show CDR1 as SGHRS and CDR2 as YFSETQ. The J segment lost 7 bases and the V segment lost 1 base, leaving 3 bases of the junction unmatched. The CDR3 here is CASSLQLAGGNEQFF. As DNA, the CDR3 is TGCGCCAGCAGCTTGCAACTAGCGGGGGGTAATGAGCAGTTCTTC.

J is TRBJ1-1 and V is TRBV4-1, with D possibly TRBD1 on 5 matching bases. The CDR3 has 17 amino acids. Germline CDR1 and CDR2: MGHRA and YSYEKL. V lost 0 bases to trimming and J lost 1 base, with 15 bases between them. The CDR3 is CASSQDSYSGGNTEAFF. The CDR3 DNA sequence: TGCGCCAGCAGCCAAGACTCATATTCCGGGGGGAACACTGAAGCTTTCTTT.

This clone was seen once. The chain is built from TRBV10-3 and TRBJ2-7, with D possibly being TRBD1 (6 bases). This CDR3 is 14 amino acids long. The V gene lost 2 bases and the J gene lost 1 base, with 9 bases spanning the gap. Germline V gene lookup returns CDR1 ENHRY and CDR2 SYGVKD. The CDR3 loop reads CAISEQGQSYEQYF. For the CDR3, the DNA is TGTGCCATCAGTGAGCAGGGGCAGTCCTACGAGCAGTACTTC.

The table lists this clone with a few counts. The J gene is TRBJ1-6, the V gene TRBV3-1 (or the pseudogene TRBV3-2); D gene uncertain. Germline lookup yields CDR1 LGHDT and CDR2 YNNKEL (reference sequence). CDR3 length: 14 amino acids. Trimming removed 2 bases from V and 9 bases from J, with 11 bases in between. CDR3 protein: CASSQPTGGSPLHF. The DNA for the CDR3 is TGTGCCAGCAGCCAACCCACTGGCGGTTCACCCCTCCACTTT.